This entry lists 3 T cell receptor beta chains sequenced from one sample in a study of blood T cell repertoires in COVID-19. Profiled with immunoSEQ multiplex PCR; TCRdb holds only in-frame clones, not every one. Of approximately 85,000 clones in the sample, around 87% are singletons; the top ten hold around 3%. The source material was peripheral blood. These receptors were obtained from a woman between 45 and 65 years old with active or convalescent COVID-19.

This rearrangement joins TRBV15 to TRBJ1-2; 9 bases fit TRBD1. The CDR3 totals 14 residues. Germline V gene sequence: CDR1 LNHNV, CDR2 YYDKDF (reference sequence). Germline trimming cut 4 bases from V and 4 bases from J; bases unmatched to any gene: 4. CDR3 in amino acids: CATSTGTGRYGYTF. The CDR3 DNA is TGTGCCACCAGCACTGGGACAGGGCGCTATGGCTACACCTTC.

The V and J genes are TRBV6-2 or TRBV6-3 and TRBJ1-2, with a weak D call TRBD1 (5 bases). CDR1 is MNHEY, CDR2 SVGEGT, per germline. The CDR3 is 14 residues long. Trimming took off 2 bases at V and 4 bases at J, with 11 bases between the two ends. The CDR3 nucleotides read TGTGCCAGCAGTTACCCTGGGACTGTCTATGGCTACACCTTC. It yields the protein CASSYPGTVYGYTF.

The rearrangement links TRBV6-5 to TRBJ2-5, with TRBD2 identical over 7 bases. The CDR3 extends over 13 amino acids. CDR1 is MNHEY and CDR2 is SVGAGI in the germline V gene. The junction had 14 bases not matched to a gene; V was cut back by 10 bases and J by 9 bases. CDR3 amino acids: CATCKVGGGAQYF. For the CDR3, the DNA is TGTGCCACCTGTAAGGTCGGGGGAGGGGCCCAGTACTTC.